A single sample is the source of the 12 T cell receptor beta chains below, sequenced in a study of identical twins. TCRdb re-called the 5' RACE reads with MiXCR, one entry per CDR3 protein. This sample yields about 520,000 distinct CDR3 sequences, of which 22% are seen a single time; roughly 0.91% belongs to the top ten. These records were also assigned to another study, of T cells expressing NK-cell markers.

Source material: CD4+ T cells sorted from blood. The source of these receptors is a young woman in good health.

About this clonotype: A much larger clone differs by one base, so this may be a read error. V is TRBV5-1 and J is TRBJ2-5; D gene uncertain. V shed 7 bases and J shed 3 bases, with 25 bases lying between them. From germline, CDR1 is SGHRS and CDR2 YFSETQ. This CDR3 region has 17 residues. The CDR3 reads CASGATGRPTGKETQYF. The DNA for the CDR3 is TGCGCCAGCGGCGCCACCGGGCGACCCACTGGGAAAGAGACCCAGTACTTC.

The chain has TRBV7-7 and TRBJ2-1; 14 bases fit TRBD2. The CDR3 is 20 residues long. V was pared by 5 bases and J by 3 bases, with 15 bases of the junction left unmatched. Looked up from germline, CDR1 is SSHAT and CDR2 is FNYEAQ (reference sequence). In nucleotides, the CDR3 is TGTGCCAGCAGCCTTTTTCAGACTAGCGGGAGGGCCGGAATCTACAATGAGCAGTTCTTC. Its translation is CASSLFQTSGRAGIYNEQFF.

The chain employs TRBV20-1 and TRBJ1-1; 8 bases are a match to TRBD1. With 4 bases clipped from V and 5 bases from J, the junction kept 6 bases outside the gene matches. This CDR3 contains 13 residues. Germline CDR1 reads DFQATT; CDR2 reads SNEGSKA (reference sequence). DNA of the CDR3: TGCAGTGCTATAAAACAGGGGGATACTGAAGCTTTCTTT. This gives the protein CSAIKQGDTEAFF.

This chain connects TRBV7-2 to TRBJ2-7; 9 bases line up with TRBD2. The CDR3 totals 13 residues. Germline loops: CDR1 SGHTA, CDR2 FQGNSA. After removal of 3 bases from V and 5 bases from J, the junction contained 2 bases not matched to a gene. The CDR3 nucleotides are TGTGCCAGCAGCTTTGAGCGGGAGGACGAGCAGTACTTC. Translating gives CASSFEREDEQYF.

This clonotype was observed a few times. The V gene is TRBV20-1, the J gene TRBJ1-1, with 9 bases aligning to TRBD1. The germline gives CDR1 DFQATT, CDR2 SNEGSKA (reference sequence). The CDR3 spans 14 residues. The V segment lost 5 bases and the J segment 4 bases; nucleotides outside the gene matches: 8. CDR3 nucleotides: TGCAGTGCTCCACACGGGACAGGGCCCACTGAAGCTTTCTTT. Translation gives CSAPHGTGPTEAFF.

The chain recombines TRBV29-1 with TRBJ2-5, with D possibly TRBD2 on 5 matching bases. This CDR3 region has 12 residues. Germline CDR1 SQVTM, CDR2 ANQGSEA. Trimming removed 5 bases at V and 1 base at J, with 8 bases between. CDR3 protein: CSVPDFQETQYF. CDR3 DNA sequence: TGCAGCGTTCCGGACTTCCAAGAGACCCAGTACTTC.

There are a few counts of this clonotype. The chain has TRBV19 and TRBJ2-7; D is perhaps TRBD1 (5 bases). Germline loops: CDR1 LNHDA, CDR2 SQIVND (reference sequence). CDR3 length: 14 amino acids. Deletions cut 6 bases from V and 2 bases from J, with 14 bases between. The CDR3 here is CASSRTTYPYEQYF. In DNA, the CDR3 is TGTGCCAGTAGCCGGACAACTTACCCCTACGAGCAGTACTTC. The full variable domain, with the rest looked up from reference TRBV19 and TRBJ2-7, is DGGITQSPKYLFRKEGQNVTLSCEQNLNHDAMYWYRQDPGQGLRLIYYSQIVNDFQKGDIAEGYSVSREKKESFPLTVTSAQKNPTAFYLCASSRTTYPYEQYFGPGTRLTVT.

The V call is TRBV7-9, the J call TRBJ1-2; no firm D call. The CDR3 is made up of 11 amino acids. Trimming left V 3 bases short and J 11 bases short, with 10 bases between. CDR1 is SEHNR and CDR2 is FQNEAQ in the germline V gene (reference sequence). CDR3: CASSLEFGYTF. The CDR3 DNA reads TGTGCCAGCAGCTTGGAATTCGGTTACACCTTC. The full variable domain, rest sourced from reference TRBV7-9 and TRBJ1-2, is DTGVSQNPRHKITKRGQNVTFRCDPISEHNRLYWYRQTLGQGPEFLTYFQNEAQLEKSRLLSDRFSAERPKGSFSTLEIQRTEQGDSAMYLCASSLEFGYTFGSGTRLTVV.

The chain couples TRBV7-2 to TRBJ2-3, with 8 bases identical to TRBD1. Trimming removed 0 bases from V and 10 bases from J; junction bases left unmatched: 12. The CDR3 sequence is 16 residues long. Germline V CDR1 and CDR2: SGHTA, FQGNSA. The CDR3 protein is CASSLAGAGGQSSQYF. CDR3 bases: TGTGCCAGCAGCTTAGCGGGGGCAGGGGGCCAGAGTTCGCAGTATTTT.

This clonotype was counted between two and nine times. The genes are TRBV6-2 or TRBV6-3 and TRBJ2-1; TRBD2 aligns across 11 bases. There are 15 residues in the CDR3. The ends lost 1 base at V and 9 bases at J; junction bases unmatched: 5. CDR1 and CDR2 (germline): MNHEY, SVGEGT. The CDR3 is CASSYFSGGAGEQFF. CDR3 DNA sequence: TGTGCCAGCAGTTACTTTAGCGGGGGGGCCGGTGAGCAGTTCTTC.

This clonotype was recorded a few times. The CDR3 sequence: CSFGQGRNYGYTF. CDR3 nucleotide sequence: TGCAGCTTTGGACAGGGAAGAAACTATGGCTACACCTTC. The gene calls are TRBV29-1 and TRBJ1-2; TRBD1 matches 8 bases. This CDR3 comprises 13 residues. Per the germline V gene, CDR1 is SQVTM and CDR2 is ANQGSEA. The trim removed 8 bases at V and 2 bases at J, leaving 7 bases unmatched.

The V and J genes are TRBV24-1 and TRBJ2-4, with D uncertain. The CDR3 totals 16 residues. V was clipped by 12 bases and J by 0 bases, with 20 bases between them. CDR1 and CDR2 (germline): KGHDR, SFDVKD. The CDR3 DNA sequence: TGTGCCCACCAGACTCAGCCGGTCCTAGCCAAAAACATTCAGTACTTC. Amino acids: CAHQTQPVLAKNIQYF.